The subject of this entry is one T cell receptor (beta chain). Its cognate antigen is unknown. The protocol was immunoSEQ multiplex PCR, while the TCRdb copy is restricted to in-frame clones and leaves out a portion. The repertoire consists of around 13,000 clones, with around 80% occurring once and the leading ten covering approximately 7.6%. The sample comes from a study of early stage breast cancer tumors. Overall study context: About 80% of the 16 invasive tumors were ER+, PR+ and HER2-. Notes on the study in general: Commonly generated sequences made up most enriched TCRB sequences shared between patients. Tumors had 2.5 to 3-fold higher T cell density and higher clonality than adjacent normal breast tissue.

Often roughly 95-320 mg of normal breast tissue was needed for DNA. There are 14 residues in the CDR3. With V trimmed by 5 bases and J by 6 bases, 7 bases remained unmatched. Germline V gene lookup returns CDR1 SGHTA and CDR2 FQGNSA. The TCR sequence derives from a person between 50 and 60 years old with breast cancer. The rearrangement links TRBV7-2 to TRBJ2-7; 10 bases are a match to TRBD2. The sequencing input was normal breast tissue next to the tumor. The CDR3 loop reads CASSKSGRGSEQYF. CDR3 sequence (DNA): TGTGCCAGCAGCAAGAGCGGGAGGGGGTCCGAGCAGTACTTC.